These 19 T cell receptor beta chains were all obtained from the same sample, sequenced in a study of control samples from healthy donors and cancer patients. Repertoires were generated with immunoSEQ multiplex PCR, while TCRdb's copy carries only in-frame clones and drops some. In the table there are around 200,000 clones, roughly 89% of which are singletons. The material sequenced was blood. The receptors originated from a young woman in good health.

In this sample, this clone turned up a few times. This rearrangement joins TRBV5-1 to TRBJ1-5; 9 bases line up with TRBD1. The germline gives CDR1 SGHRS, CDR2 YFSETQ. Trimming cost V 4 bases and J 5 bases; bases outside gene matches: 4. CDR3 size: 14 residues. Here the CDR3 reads CASSAGTGHQPQHF. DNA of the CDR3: TGCGCCAGCAGCGCCGGGACAGGGCATCAGCCCCAGCATTTT.

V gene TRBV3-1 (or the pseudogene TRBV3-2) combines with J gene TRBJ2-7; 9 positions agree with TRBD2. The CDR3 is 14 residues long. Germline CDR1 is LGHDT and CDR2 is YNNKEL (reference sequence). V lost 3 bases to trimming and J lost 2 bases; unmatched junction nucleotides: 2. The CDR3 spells CASSQREGPYEQYF. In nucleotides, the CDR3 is TGTGCCAGCAGCCAGCGGGAGGGACCCTACGAGCAGTACTTC.

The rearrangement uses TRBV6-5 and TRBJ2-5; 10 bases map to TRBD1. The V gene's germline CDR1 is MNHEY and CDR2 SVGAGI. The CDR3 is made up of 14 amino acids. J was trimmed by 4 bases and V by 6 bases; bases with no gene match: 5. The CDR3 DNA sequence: TGTGCCAGCAGGCCGGGACAGGGGTTAGAGACCCAGTACTTC. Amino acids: CASRPGQGLETQYF.

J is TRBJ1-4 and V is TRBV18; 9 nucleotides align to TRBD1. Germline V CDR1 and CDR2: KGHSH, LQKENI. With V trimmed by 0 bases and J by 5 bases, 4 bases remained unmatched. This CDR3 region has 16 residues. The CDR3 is CASSPPGTGRNEKLFF. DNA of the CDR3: TGTGCCAGCTCACCACCCGGGACAGGGAGGAATGAAAAACTGTTTTTT.

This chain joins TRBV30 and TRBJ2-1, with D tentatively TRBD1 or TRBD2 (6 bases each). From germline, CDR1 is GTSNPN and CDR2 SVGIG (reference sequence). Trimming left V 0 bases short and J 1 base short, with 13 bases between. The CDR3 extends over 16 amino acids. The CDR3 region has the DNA TGTGCCTGGAGTGTAAGGGGGAGCGGGTCCTACAATGAGCAGTTCTTC. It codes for CAWSVRGSGSYNEQFF.

The CDR3 DNA is TGTGCCAGCTCACTTGCACCGGGACAGGGCTATGGCTACACCTTC. Translated: CASSLAPGQGYGYTF. The chain uses TRBV18 and TRBJ1-2; the match to TRBD1 covers 9 bases. The germline CDR1 and CDR2 sequences are KGHSH and LQKENI. The V gene end was trimmed by 4 bases and the J gene end by 4 bases; junction bases not matched to a gene: 7. The CDR3 length is 15 residues.

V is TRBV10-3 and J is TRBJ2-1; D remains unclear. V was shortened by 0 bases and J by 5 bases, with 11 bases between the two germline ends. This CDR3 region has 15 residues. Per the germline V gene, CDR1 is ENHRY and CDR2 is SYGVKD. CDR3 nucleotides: TGTGCCATCAGTGAGTCAGTTTTATCTAACAATGAGCAGTTCTTC. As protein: CAISESVLSNNEQFF.

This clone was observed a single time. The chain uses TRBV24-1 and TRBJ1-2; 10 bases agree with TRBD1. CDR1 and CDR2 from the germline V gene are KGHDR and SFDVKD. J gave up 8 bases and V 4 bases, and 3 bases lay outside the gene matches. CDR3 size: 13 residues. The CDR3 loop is CATSEGTGVGYTF. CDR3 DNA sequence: TGTGCCACCAGTGAAGGGACAGGGGTCGGCTACACCTTC.

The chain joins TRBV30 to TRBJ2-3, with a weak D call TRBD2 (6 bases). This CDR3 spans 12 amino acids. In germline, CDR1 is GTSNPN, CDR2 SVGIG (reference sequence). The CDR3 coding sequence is TGTGCAACCCCTAGCGGCACAGATACGCAGTATTTT. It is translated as CATPSGTDTQYF.

The CDR3 reads CATSDPGTGSQETQYF. Written as DNA, the CDR3 is TGTGCCACCAGTGATCCCGGGACAGGGAGCCAAGAGACCCAGTACTTC. The gene calls are TRBV24-1 and TRBJ2-5; 9 bases line up with TRBD1. Germline V gene sequence: CDR1 KGHDR, CDR2 SFDVKD. CDR3 length: 16 amino acids. V dropped 3 bases and J dropped 1; count of bases not matched to a gene: 5.

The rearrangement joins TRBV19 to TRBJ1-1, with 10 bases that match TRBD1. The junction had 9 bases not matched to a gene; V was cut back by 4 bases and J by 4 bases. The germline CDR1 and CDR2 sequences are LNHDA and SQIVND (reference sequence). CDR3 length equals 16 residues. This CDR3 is CASSTRDRGVGTEAFF. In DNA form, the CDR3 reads TGTGCCAGTAGTACGCGGGACAGGGGAGTTGGCACTGAAGCTTTCTTT.

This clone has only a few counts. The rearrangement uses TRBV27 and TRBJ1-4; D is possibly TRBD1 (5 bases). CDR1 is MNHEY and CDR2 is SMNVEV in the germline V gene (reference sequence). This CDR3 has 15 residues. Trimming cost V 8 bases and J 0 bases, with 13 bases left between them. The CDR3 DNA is TGTGCCAGCCGAAGGGTAGGGGCAACTAATGAAAAACTGTTTTTT. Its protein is CASRRVGATNEKLFF.

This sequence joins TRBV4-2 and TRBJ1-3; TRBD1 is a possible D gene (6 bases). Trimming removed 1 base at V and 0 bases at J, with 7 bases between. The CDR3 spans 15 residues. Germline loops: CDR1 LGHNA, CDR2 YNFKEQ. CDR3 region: CASSQGDNSGNTIYF. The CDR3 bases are TGTGCCAGCAGCCAAGGGGACAACTCTGGAAACACCATATATTTT.

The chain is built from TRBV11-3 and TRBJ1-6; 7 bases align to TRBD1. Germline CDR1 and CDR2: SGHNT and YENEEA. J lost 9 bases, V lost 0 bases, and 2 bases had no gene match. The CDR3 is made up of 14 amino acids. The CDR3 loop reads CASSLDPGGSPLHF. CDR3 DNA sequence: TGTGCCAGCAGCTTAGATCCAGGGGGTTCACCCCTCCACTTT.

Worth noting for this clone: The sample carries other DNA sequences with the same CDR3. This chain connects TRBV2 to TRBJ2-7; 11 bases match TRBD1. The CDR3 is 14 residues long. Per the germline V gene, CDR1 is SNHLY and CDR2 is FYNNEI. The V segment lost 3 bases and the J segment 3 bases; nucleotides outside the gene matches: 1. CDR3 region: CASSEGQGDYEQYF. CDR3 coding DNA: TGTGCCAGCAGTGAGGGACAGGGGGACTACGAGCAGTACTTC. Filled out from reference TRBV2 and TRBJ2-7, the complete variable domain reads EPEVTQTPSHQVTQMGQEVILRCVPISNHLYFYWYRQILGQKVEFLVSFYNNEISEKSEIFDDQFSVERPDGSNFTLKIRSTKLEDSAMYFCASSEGQGDYEQYFGPGTRLTVT.

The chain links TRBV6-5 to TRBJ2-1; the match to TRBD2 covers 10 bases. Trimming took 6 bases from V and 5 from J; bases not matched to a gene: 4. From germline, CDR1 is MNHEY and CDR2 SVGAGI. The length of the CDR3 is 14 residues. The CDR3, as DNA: TGTGCCAGCAGCCCCGGGACTAGCGACAATGAGCAGTTCTTC. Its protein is CASSPGTSDNEQFF.

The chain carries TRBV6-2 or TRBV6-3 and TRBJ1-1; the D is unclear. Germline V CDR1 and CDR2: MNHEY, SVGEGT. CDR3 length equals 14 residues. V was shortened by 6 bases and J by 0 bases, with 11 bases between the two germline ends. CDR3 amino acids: CASSPDWMNTEAFF. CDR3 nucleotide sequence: TGTGCCAGCAGCCCGGACTGGATGAACACTGAAGCTTTCTTT.

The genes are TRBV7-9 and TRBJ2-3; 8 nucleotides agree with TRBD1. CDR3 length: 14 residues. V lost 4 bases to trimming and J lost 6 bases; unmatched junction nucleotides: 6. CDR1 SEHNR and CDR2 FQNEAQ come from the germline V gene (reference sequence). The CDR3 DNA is TGTGCCAGCAGCTGGATCCAGGGGGCGGATACGCAGTATTTT. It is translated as CASSWIQGADTQYF.

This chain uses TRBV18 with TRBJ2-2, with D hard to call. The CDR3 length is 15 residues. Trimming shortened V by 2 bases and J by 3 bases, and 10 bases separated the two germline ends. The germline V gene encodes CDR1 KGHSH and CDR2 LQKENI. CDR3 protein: CASSPVESDTGELFF. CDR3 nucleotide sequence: TGTGCCAGCTCACCAGTCGAGAGTGACACCGGGGAGCTGTTTTTT.